This T cell receptor beta chain came from a study of control samples from healthy donors and cancer patients. Using immunoSEQ multiplex PCR, the repertoire was profiled, and TCRdb retains in-frame clones only, with some absent. The top ten hold 2% to 2.5% of the sample, which has 170,000 or so clones, around 90% seen once. CDR1 SEHNR and CDR2 FQNEAQ come from the germline V gene (reference sequence). Unmatched junction bases numbered 5, after V lost 4 bases and J lost 4 bases. There are 15 residues in the CDR3. The origin of this receptor is a woman aged 40 to 55 in good health. The specimen was blood. V gene TRBV7-9 combines with J gene TRBJ1-5; 9 bases map to TRBD1. CDR3 amino acids: CASSSTGTGNQPQHF. CDR3 nucleotide sequence: TGTGCCAGCAGCTCAACCGGGACAGGGAATCAGCCCCAGCATTTT. Drawing the rest from reference TRBV7-9 and TRBJ1-5, the complete variable domain is DTGVSQNPRHKITKRGQNVTFRCDPISEHNRLYWYRQTLGQGPEFLTYFQNEAQLEKSRLLSDRFSAERPKGSFSTLEIQRTEQGDSAMYLCASSSTGTGNQPQHFGDGTRLSIL.